Below, one T cell receptor (beta chain) is given with its context. This clonotype was detected ten times or more. The antigen it binds to is not known. Base-call qualities are not available, and no considerably larger clone is one nucleotide away. These data originate in a study of spatial heterogeneity in lung cancer (dated by TCRdb to the late 2010s). With regard to the full study: More beta-chain than alpha-chain transcripts were consistently detected, likely reflecting higher beta-chain transcript abundance. In the raw uncorrected reads, each unique combination of TCR and UMI appeared more than ten times on average. In non-small cell lung cancer, the study made a quantitative comparison of TCR alpha and beta repertoires among multiple tumor regions, matched nontumor lung and blood. Nonsynonymous mutation counts, determined by whole-exome sequencing of tumor tissue, were related to features of the TCR repertoire. At surgery, roughly 220 tumor regions, around 67 matched nontumor lung samples and 45 to 60 PBMC samples were TCR-sequenced for both alpha and beta chains.

Library generation was performed with 5' RACE. Sequenced on a NextSeq 500. The TCR library protocol attached a unique molecular identifier to each TCR cDNA molecule to allow correction of PCR and sequencing errors. The original methods were these. TCR identification, UMI-based error correction and CDR3 extraction were all carried out with Decombinator tools. Expanded TCRs were defined as those above a frequency of 2 per 1,000, corresponding to the top 1% of the tumor frequency distribution. Rényi diversity was computed with the R vegan package after subsampling each repertoire 100 times to 5,000 TCRs. CDR3 similarity networks were built from amino acid triplet string-kernel similarity, connecting CDR3s with pairwise similarity above 0.82. The public reads were quality trimmed at Q25 with fastp and then assembled into clones with MiXCR by TCRdb, keeping productive beta chains. CDR3 protein sequences are deduplicated, and each keeps its most common genes and DNA. The V and J calls were not made by the authors but by TCRdb's processing. Across this sample there are 45,000 to 55,000 distinct CDR3 sequences, with less than 6% seen only once. Of the sample, around 10% falls within the top ten clones.

Broad study findings and their caveats: Confirming at a functional level the hypothesis that regional TCRs recognize regional mutations was considered to require additional single-cell paired TCR alpha and beta sequencing. Ubiquitous expanded tumor TCRs were found in blood more often at tumor resection than at routine follow-up.

Sample time point, as interpreted from the label and publication: sample taken at primary tumor resection. Without any cell sorting, TCR sequencing was performed on whole RNA extracted either from tumor and nontumor lung tissue or from cryopreserved PBMC samples. Samples were obtained from 72 patients with early-stage, untreated non-small cell lung cancer from the lung TRACERx cohort. Only patients for whom sufficient RNA was available from at least two tumor regions were selected for TCR sequencing. Source: PBMCs, taken at surgery. The sequence was obtained from a male donor with early-stage non-small cell lung cancer.

The DNA sequence is TGTGCCAGCAGCCCGCCGGACAGTTACGAGCAGTACTTC. This sequence encodes CASSPPDSYEQYF. The receptor chain draws on TRBV7-9 and TRBJ2-7; 6 matching bases give a weak D call of TRBD1. The CDR3 spans 13 residues, from the cysteine through the phenylalanine. Left in the record is the CDR3 DNA by itself, 39 bases read in frame from the first base. V loses 5 bases of germline sequence and J loses 4 bases, and the interval between the two ends is 12 bases. For CDR1 and CDR2, the germline V gene (reference sequence) lists SEHNR and FQNEAQ. Reference TRBV7-9 and TRBJ2-7 proteins supply the regions before and after the CDR3; the full variable domain is: DTGVSQNPRHKITKRGQNVTFRCDPISEHNRLYWYRQTLGQGPEFLTYFQNEAQLEKSRLLSDRFSAERPKGSFSTLEIQRTEQGDSAMYLCASSPPDSYEQYFGPGTRLTVT.